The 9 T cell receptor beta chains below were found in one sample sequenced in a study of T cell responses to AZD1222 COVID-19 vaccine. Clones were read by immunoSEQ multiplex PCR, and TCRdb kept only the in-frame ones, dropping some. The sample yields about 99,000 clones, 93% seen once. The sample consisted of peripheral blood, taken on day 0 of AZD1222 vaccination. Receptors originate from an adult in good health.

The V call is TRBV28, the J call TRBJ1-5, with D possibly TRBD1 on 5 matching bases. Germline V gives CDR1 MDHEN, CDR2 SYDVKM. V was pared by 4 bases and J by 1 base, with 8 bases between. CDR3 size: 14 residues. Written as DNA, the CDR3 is TGTGCCAGCAGTTCTCAGGGAAGCAATCAGCCCCAGCATTTT. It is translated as CASSSQGSNQPQHF.

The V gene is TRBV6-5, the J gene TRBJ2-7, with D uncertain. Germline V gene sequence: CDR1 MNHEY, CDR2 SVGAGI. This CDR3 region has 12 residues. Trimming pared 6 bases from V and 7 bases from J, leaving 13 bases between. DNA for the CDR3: TGTGCCAGCAGGTCTATGTTGGGGGAGCAGTACTTC. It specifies CASRSMLGEQYF.

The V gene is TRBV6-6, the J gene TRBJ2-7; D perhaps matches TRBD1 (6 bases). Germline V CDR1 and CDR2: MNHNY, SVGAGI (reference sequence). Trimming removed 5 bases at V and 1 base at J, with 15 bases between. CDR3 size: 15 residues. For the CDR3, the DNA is TGTGCCAGCAGTGCGGTGGCAGGGGTATCCTACGAGCAGTACTTC. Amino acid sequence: CASSAVAGVSYEQYF.

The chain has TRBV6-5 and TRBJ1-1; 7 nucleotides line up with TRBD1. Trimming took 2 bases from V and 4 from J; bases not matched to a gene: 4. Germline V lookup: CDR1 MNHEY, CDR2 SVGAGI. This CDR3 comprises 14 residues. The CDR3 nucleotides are TGTGCCAGCAGTTACGACAGGGTCAGCACTGAAGCTTTCTTT. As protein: CASSYDRVSTEAFF.

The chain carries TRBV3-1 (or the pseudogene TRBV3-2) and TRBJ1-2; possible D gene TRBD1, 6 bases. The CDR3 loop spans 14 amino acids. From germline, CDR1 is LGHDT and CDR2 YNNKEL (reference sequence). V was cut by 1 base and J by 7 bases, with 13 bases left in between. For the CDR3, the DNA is TGTGCCAGCAGCCAAGGAGGGGGGGCGCGTGGCTACACCTTC. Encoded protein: CASSQGGGARGYTF.

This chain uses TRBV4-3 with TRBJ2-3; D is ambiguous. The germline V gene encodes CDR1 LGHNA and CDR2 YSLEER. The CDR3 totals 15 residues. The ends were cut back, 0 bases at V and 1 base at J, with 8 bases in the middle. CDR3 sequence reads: CASSQDRVRTDTQYF. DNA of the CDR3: TGCGCCAGCAGCCAAGATCGAGTCCGCACAGATACGCAGTATTTT.

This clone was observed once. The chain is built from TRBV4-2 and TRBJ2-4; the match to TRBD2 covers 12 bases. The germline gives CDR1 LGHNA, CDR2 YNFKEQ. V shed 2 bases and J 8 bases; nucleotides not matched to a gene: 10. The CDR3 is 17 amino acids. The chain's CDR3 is CASSQYLAGGPKDIQYF. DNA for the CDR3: TGTGCCAGCAGCCAATACCTAGCGGGAGGGCCGAAGGACATTCAGTACTTC.

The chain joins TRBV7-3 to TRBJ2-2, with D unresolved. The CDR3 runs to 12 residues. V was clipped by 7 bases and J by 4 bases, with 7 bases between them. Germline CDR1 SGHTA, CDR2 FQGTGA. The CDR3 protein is CASKDGTGELFF. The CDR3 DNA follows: TGTGCCAGCAAGGACGGCACCGGGGAGCTGTTTTTT.

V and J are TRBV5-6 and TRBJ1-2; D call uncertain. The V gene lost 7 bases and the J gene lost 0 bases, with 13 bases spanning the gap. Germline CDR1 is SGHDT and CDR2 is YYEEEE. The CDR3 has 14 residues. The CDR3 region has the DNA TGTGCCAGCGAGCCACAATTTACTAACTATGGCTACACCTTC. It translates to CASEPQFTNYGYTF.